Below are 23 T cell receptor beta chains sequenced from a single sample in a study of shared clonotypes between healthy human individuals. Clones were read by immunoSEQ multiplex PCR, and TCRdb kept only the in-frame ones, dropping some. The sample holds around 690,000 clones, about 92% seen once. Sequencing was carried out using memory CD8+ T cells from PBMCs. Stated subset: CD45RO+ cells pooled with CCR7-negative TemRA cells. The origin of the receptors is a young man in good health. Some clones in this sample may be carry-over from other donors' samples.

The rearrangement links TRBV5-8 to TRBJ1-1; D remains ambiguous. V lost 0 bases and J 0 bases, leaving 12 bases between the germline ends. Germline CDR1 reads SGHTS; CDR2 reads YDEGEE. This CDR3 is built from 16 residues. As DNA, the CDR3 is TGTGCCAGCAGCTTGGGGTTGGGCGGTTTGAACACTGAAGCTTTCTTT. The encoded protein is CASSLGLGGLNTEAFF.

The rearrangement joins TRBV29-1 to TRBJ2-2, with 7 nucleotides matching TRBD2. The germline gives CDR1 SQVTM, CDR2 ANQGSEA. This CDR3 region has 14 residues. V was pared by 6 bases and J by 0 bases, with 4 bases of the junction left unmatched. The CDR3 loop is CSVLRGSNTGELFF. The CDR3 DNA follows: TGCAGCGTGCTGCGGGGGTCGAACACCGGGGAGCTGTTTTTT.

This chain connects TRBV11-3 to TRBJ2-1, with D unresolved. The CDR3 is made up of 13 amino acids. Germline-derived CDR1 and CDR2 are SGHNT and YENEEA. Trimming shortened V by 1 base and J by 4 bases, and 5 bases separated the two germline ends. As DNA, the CDR3 is TGTGCCAGCAGCTTAGTAGGGTACAATGAGCAGTTCTTC. It codes for CASSLVGYNEQFF. Complete variable domain (other parts from reference TRBV11-3 and TRBJ2-1): EAGVVQSPRYKIIEKKQPVAFWCNPISGHNTLYWYLQNLGQGPELLIRYENEEAVDDSQLPKDRFSAERLKGVDSTLKIQPAELGDSAVYLCASSLVGYNEQFFGPGTRLTVL.

The chain employs TRBV5-1 and TRBJ1-1; D remains ambiguous. Trimming cost V 3 bases and J 5 bases, with 8 bases left between them. The germline gives CDR1 SGHRS, CDR2 YFSETQ. The length of the CDR3 is 12 residues. The CDR3 coding sequence is TGCGCCAGCAGCTCGCGCGGAACTGAAGCTTTCTTT. Its protein product is CASSSRGTEAFF.

The chain has TRBV5-1 and TRBJ2-2; no reliable D call. Trimming cost V 3 bases and J 8 bases, with 17 bases left between them. Germline assignment: CDR1 SGHRS and CDR2 YFSETQ. CDR3 length: 15 amino acids. CDR3 DNA: TGCGCCAGCAGCTCGCTCTTGCTGGCCTCGGGGGAGCTGTTTTTT. Translation: CASSSLLLASGELFF.

CDR3 sequence reads: CASSPLRSSIETQYF. The CDR3 nucleotides read TGCGCCAGCAGCCCACTCAGAAGTTCTATAGAGACCCAGTACTTC. The J gene is TRBJ2-5, the V gene TRBV5-1; D ambiguous. The V end lost 4 bases, the J end lost 4 bases, and 17 bases lay between the germline ends. The CDR3 sequence is 15 residues long. The germline V gene has CDR1 SGHRS and CDR2 YFSETQ.

The chain couples TRBV10-3 to TRBJ2-7, with TRBD1 matching over 7 bases. CDR3 size: 14 residues. The V gene's germline CDR1 is ENHRY and CDR2 SYGVKD. The J segment lost 1 base and the V segment lost 2 bases, leaving 2 bases of the junction unmatched. The CDR3 nucleotides read TGTGCCATCAGTGAGGGCAGGGGGTCCTACGAGCAGTACTTC. Amino acids: CAISEGRGSYEQYF.

This rearrangement joins TRBV7-6 to TRBJ2-6, with 7 bases fitting TRBD2. The CDR3 is made up of 21 amino acids. V dropped 1 base and J dropped 0; count of bases not matched to a gene: 15. Germline CDR1 reads SGHVS; CDR2 reads FNYEAQ. CDR3 amino acids: CASSLVPSSRELPSGANVLTF. CDR3 in DNA: TGTGCCAGCAGCTTAGTGCCGTCGTCGCGGGAGTTGCCCTCTGGGGCCAACGTCCTGACTTTC.

The chain joins TRBV4-1 to TRBJ1-2; D call uncertain. Germline-derived CDR1 and CDR2 are MGHRA and YSYEKL. V was pared by 0 bases and J by 3 bases, with 11 bases between. The CDR3 has 15 residues. The CDR3 sequence is CASSQERRNHYGYTF. The CDR3 DNA sequence: TGCGCCAGCAGCCAAGAAAGGCGGAACCACTATGGCTACACCTTC.

This chain links TRBV11-2 with TRBJ2-3; 8 positions agree with TRBD2. V trimming: 4 bases; J trimming: 4 bases; junction bases outside the gene matches: 7. Germline CDR1 and CDR2: SGHAT and FQNNGV. This CDR3 region has 15 residues. The CDR3 DNA follows: TGTGCCAGCAGCTCCATAGGGACTAGTGCAGATACGCAGTATTTT. The encoded protein is CASSSIGTSADTQYF.

The rearrangement links TRBV28 to TRBJ2-3; D gene unclear. Trimming left V 8 bases short and J 0 bases short, with 9 bases between. Germline-derived CDR1 and CDR2 are MDHEN and SYDVKM. This CDR3 region has 13 residues. The CDR3 DNA reads TGTGCCAGCTCTCCGGACAGCACAGATACGCAGTATTTT. Translating it yields CASSPDSTDTQYF. Full variable domain (rest looked up from reference TRBV28 and TRBJ2-3): DVKVTQSSRYLVKRTGEKVFLECVQDMDHENMFWYRQDPGLGLRLIYFSYDVKMKEKGDIPEGYSVSREKKERFSLILESASTNQTSMYLCASSPDSTDTQYFGPGTRLTVL.

The chain carries TRBV11-2 and TRBJ2-1, with D unresolved. In germline, CDR1 is SGHAT, CDR2 FQNNGV. Trimming removed 5 bases from V and 3 bases from J, with 2 bases in between. The CDR3 has 11 residues. CDR3 region: CASSDYNEQFF. The CDR3 DNA follows: TGTGCCAGCAGCGACTACAATGAGCAGTTCTTC. Drawing the rest from reference TRBV11-2 and TRBJ2-1, the complete variable domain is EAGVAQSPRYKIIEKRQSVAFWCNPISGHATLYWYQQILGQGPKLLIQFQNNGVVDDSQLPKDRFSAERLKGVDSTLKIQPAKLEDSAVYLCASSDYNEQFFGPGTRLTVL.

This clone showed up just a few times. Other nucleotide sequences in the sample specify the same CDR3. The genes are TRBV19 and TRBJ2-7; 11 positions agree with TRBD1. CDR3 size: 14 residues. Germline CDR1 and CDR2: LNHDA and SQIVND (reference sequence). The trim removed 6 bases at V and 3 bases at J, leaving 4 bases unmatched. The CDR3 is CASSPGTGGYEQYF. The CDR3 nucleotides are TGTGCCAGTAGCCCCGGGACAGGGGGCTACGAGCAGTACTTC.

V usage is TRBV7-9 and J usage is TRBJ1-1; 8 bases line up with TRBD1. The J segment lost 1 base and the V segment lost 2 bases, leaving 6 bases of the junction unmatched. The CDR3 is 16 residues long. The V gene's germline CDR1 is SEHNR and CDR2 FQNEAQ (reference sequence). The CDR3 here is CASSLRVGQGNTEAFF. In DNA, the CDR3 is TGTGCCAGCAGCTTAAGAGTAGGACAGGGGAACACTGAAGCTTTCTTT. The full variable domain, in which reference TRBV7-9 and TRBJ1-1 provide the parts outside the CDR3, is DTGVSQNPRHKITKRGQNVTFRCDPISEHNRLYWYRQTLGQGPEFLTYFQNEAQLEKSRLLSDRFSAERPKGSFSTLEIQRTEQGDSAMYLCASSLRVGQGNTEAFFGQGTRLTVV.

This chain links TRBV10-3 with TRBJ2-3, with TRBD2 identical over 13 bases. The CDR3 contains 14 residues. Germline lookup yields CDR1 ENHRY and CDR2 SYGVKD. The trim removed 6 bases at V and 5 bases at J, leaving 2 bases unmatched. The CDR3 bases are TGTGCCATCAGCTGGACTAGCGGGAGAGATACGCAGTATTTT. This codes for CAISWTSGRDTQYF.

The CDR3 is CASSSTGGLSTGELFF. The CDR3 DNA is TGTGCCAGCAGCTCCACAGGGGGCCTGAGCACCGGGGAGCTGTTTTTT. This chain connects TRBV7-9 to TRBJ2-2, with 9 bases lining up with TRBD1. The CDR3 runs to 16 residues. The ends lost 4 bases at V and 4 bases at J; junction bases unmatched: 7. The germline V gene has CDR1 SEHNR and CDR2 FQNEAQ (reference sequence).

The chain has TRBV6-4 and TRBJ1-2, with 7 bases lining up with TRBD1. From germline, CDR1 is MRHNA and CDR2 SNTAGT. V was clipped by 3 bases and J by 8 bases; unmatched bases: 6. The length of the CDR3 is 13 residues. For the CDR3, the DNA is TGTGCCAGCAGTGAGGGTCAGGGGGACGGCTACACCTTC. Protein sequence: CASSEGQGDGYTF.

In the case of this clone: The sample holds other DNA sequences that translate to the same CDR3. The chain carries TRBV5-4 and TRBJ2-7; D unclear. V was clipped by 1 base and J by 6 bases, with 14 bases between them. The CDR3 is made up of 14 amino acids. Germline-derived CDR1 and CDR2 are SGHNT and YYREEE (reference sequence). CDR3 region: CASSLLGLGGEQYF. DNA for the CDR3: TGTGCCAGCAGCTTGCTGGGTCTCGGCGGCGAGCAGTACTTC.

The DNA for the CDR3 is TGTGCCAGCAGTTACTCATCTAGCGAGTACCAAGAGACCCAGTACTTC. Residues: CASSYSSSEYQETQYF. This rearrangement joins TRBV6-5 to TRBJ2-5; TRBD2 is a possible D gene (6 bases). Trimming took 0 bases from V and 0 from J, leaving 11 bases between them. The CDR3 has 16 residues. CDR1 is MNHEY and CDR2 is SVGAGI in the germline V gene.

This chain links TRBV13 with TRBJ1-2, with TRBD1 matching 10 bases. The V segment lost 6 bases and the J segment 3 bases; nucleotides outside the gene matches: 7. Germline CDR1 and CDR2: PRHDT and FYEKMQ (reference sequence). The CDR3 consists of 15 residues. CDR3: CASRSTGGRDYGYTF. The CDR3 DNA follows: TGTGCCAGCAGGTCGACAGGGGGCCGGGACTATGGCTACACCTTC.

V is TRBV10-3 and J is TRBJ2-5; TRBD1 aligns across 10 bases. CDR1 is ENHRY, CDR2 SYGVKD, per germline. The CDR3 totals 14 residues. V was clipped by 3 bases and J by 4 bases; unmatched bases: 2. CDR3 loop: CAISDGTGAETQYF. CDR3 DNA: TGTGCCATCAGTGATGGGACAGGGGCAGAGACCCAGTACTTC.

The rearrangement joins TRBV14 to TRBJ2-6; D gene uncertain. CDR3 length: 16 residues. The V gene lost 3 bases and the J gene lost 0 bases, with 9 bases spanning the gap. CDR1 is SGHDN and CDR2 is FVKESK in the germline V gene. The CDR3 sequence is CASSQPVSSGANVLTF. Written as DNA, the CDR3 is TGTGCCAGCAGCCAGCCCGTGAGCTCTGGGGCCAACGTCCTGACTTTC. Supplemented by reference TRBV14 and TRBJ2-6, the full variable domain reads EAGVTQFPSHSVIEKGQTVTLRCDPISGHDNLYWYRRVMGKEIKFLLHFVKESKQDESGMPNNRFLAERTGGTYSTLKVQPAELEDSGVYFCASSQPVSSGANVLTFGAGSRLTVL.

The chain uses TRBV11-2 and TRBJ2-7; D perhaps matches TRBD1 (6 bases). CDR1 SGHAT and CDR2 FQNNGV come from the germline V gene. The V gene lost 6 bases and the J gene lost 6 bases, with 18 bases spanning the gap. This CDR3 has 14 amino acids. Here the CDR3 DNA reads TGTGCCAGCAGGATAGGGGGAGCCCCCCTCGAGCAGTACTTC. Its translation: CASRIGGAPLEQYF. The full variable domain, its missing parts supplied by reference TRBV11-2 and TRBJ2-7, is EAGVAQSPRYKIIEKRQSVAFWCNPISGHATLYWYQQILGQGPKLLIQFQNNGVVDDSQLPKDRFSAERLKGVDSTLKIQPAKLEDSAVYLCASRIGGAPLEQYFGPGTRLTVT.